The 19 T cell receptor beta chains reported below all come from one sample, sequenced in a study of blood T cells in healthy people across ages. A second PCR, run for about 6 to 12 cycles, used a sample-barcoded 5' primer plus a J-beta primer mix. TCRdb re-called the 5' RACE reads through MiXCR, storing one row per CDR3 protein. The sample gives 700,000 to 850,000 distinct CDR3 sequences, 35% to 40% of which show up once; 13% is in the top ten. Sample: blood. Receptor source: a man aged 18 to 30 in good health.

This clonotype was counted between two and nine times. V gene TRBV3-1 combines with J gene TRBJ2-1, with D hard to call. This CDR3 is 15 amino acids long. The V gene lost 4 bases and the J gene lost 6 bases, with 16 bases spanning the gap. Germline values: CDR1 LGHDT, CDR2 YNNKEL (reference sequence). CDR3 protein: CASSPNIVISNEQFF. CDR3 DNA: TGTGCCAGCAGCCCGAACATCGTAATTTCCAATGAGCAGTTCTTC.

Many counts were recorded for this clonotype. This chain joins TRBV27 and TRBJ2-4; D is possibly TRBD2 (5 bases). Germline values: CDR1 MNHEY, CDR2 SMNVEV (reference sequence). V dropped 0 bases and J dropped 9 bases, with 12 bases sitting between them. The CDR3 consists of 14 residues. The CDR3 region has the DNA TGTGCCAGCAGTTTATCCGAGGGTTTATCCATTCAGTACTTC. Its translation: CASSLSEGLSIQYF.

The rearrangement uses TRBV12-3 or TRBV12-4 and TRBJ1-1; D is unresolved. CDR3 length: 13 residues. The V gene lost 7 bases and the J gene lost 1 base, with 10 bases spanning the gap. CDR3 sequence (DNA): TGTGCCAGCAAGAGGTTACCGAACACTGAAGCTTTCTTT. Translated: CASKRLPNTEAFF.

This chain links TRBV12-3 or TRBV12-4 with TRBJ2-5, with 7 bases aligning to TRBD1. The CDR3 extends over 15 amino acids. V shed 1 base and J 7 bases; nucleotides not matched to a gene: 9. The CDR3 nucleotides read TGTGCCAGCAGTTTAGAGATGACAGGGAGCGGGACCCAGTACTTC. Protein sequence: CASSLEMTGSGTQYF.

J is TRBJ2-7 and V is TRBV12-3 or TRBV12-4; D perhaps matches TRBD1 (6 bases). The CDR3 length is 13 residues. Trimming took 5 bases from V and 4 from J, leaving 12 bases between them. CDR3 nucleotides: TGTGCCAGCAGTCAGGGGACCTTTTACGAGCAGTACTTC. Translation gives CASSQGTFYEQYF.

This clonotype was detected only a few times. The chain has TRBV20-1 and TRBJ2-5; no definite D call. The CDR3 spans 14 residues. The germline CDR1 and CDR2 sequences are DFQATT and SNEGSKA (reference sequence). The ends were cut back, 4 bases at V and 1 base at J, with 13 bases in the middle. The CDR3 reads CSATPPQFQETQYF. In DNA form, the CDR3 reads TGCAGTGCTACTCCCCCGCAGTTCCAAGAGACCCAGTACTTC.

The table lists this clonotype with many counts. V gene TRBV12-3 or TRBV12-4 combines with J gene TRBJ2-2, with TRBD2 identical over 8 bases. With V trimmed by 5 bases and J by 4 bases, 3 bases remained unmatched. The CDR3 sequence is 14 residues long. DNA for the CDR3: TGTGCCAGCAGTCGGCTAGCGGGCACCGGGGAGCTGTTTTTT. It translates to CASSRLAGTGELFF.

The rearrangement joins TRBV27 to TRBJ1-2, with TRBD1 matching over 9 bases. Germline loops: CDR1 MNHEY, CDR2 SMNVEV (reference sequence). The CDR3 has 15 amino acids. With V trimmed by 5 bases and J by 5 bases, 9 bases remained unmatched. The CDR3 here is CASSPPKGQGYGYTF. The CDR3 DNA follows: TGTGCCAGCAGTCCACCCAAGGGACAGGGATATGGCTACACCTTC.

The rearrangement uses TRBV29-1 and TRBJ1-4; D perhaps matches TRBD1 (6 bases). Trimming pared 6 bases from V and 10 bases from J, leaving 18 bases between. The CDR3 consists of 13 residues. Germline assignment: CDR1 SQVTM and CDR2 ANQGSEA. CDR3 sequence reads: CSVGRGGEGKLFF. CDR3 DNA: TGCAGCGTCGGCCGGGGGGGCGAGGGAAAACTGTTTTTT.

V and J are TRBV6-5 and TRBJ2-7, with D possibly being TRBD2 (6 bases). Per the germline V gene, CDR1 is MNHEY and CDR2 is SVGAGI. This CDR3 has 14 amino acids. The V gene lost 5 bases and the J gene lost 7 bases, with 18 bases spanning the gap. The CDR3 is CASSPGTPRDEQYF. For the CDR3, the DNA is TGTGCCAGCAGTCCAGGGACTCCTAGAGATGAGCAGTACTTC.

In its sample, this clonotype was seen a few times. The rearrangement uses TRBV12-3 or TRBV12-4 and TRBJ2-3, with a weak D call TRBD1 (6 bases). The CDR3 contains 15 residues. The V gene lost 6 bases and the J gene lost 0 bases, with 13 bases spanning the gap. The CDR3 spells CASSKDRPSTDTQYF. CDR3 bases: TGTGCCAGCAGCAAGGACAGACCAAGCACAGATACGCAGTATTTT.

This clonotype was detected a few times. The rearrangement links TRBV12-3 or TRBV12-4 to TRBJ1-1; D is unclear. The CDR3 has 14 residues. The ends were cut back, 1 base at V and 5 bases at J, with 11 bases in the middle. The CDR3 sequence is CASSLVARWTEAFF. The CDR3 DNA is TGTGCCAGCAGTTTAGTCGCAAGGTGGACTGAAGCTTTCTTT.

The chain recombines TRBV12-3 or TRBV12-4 with TRBJ1-5; possible D gene TRBD1, 5 bases. Trimming left V 7 bases short and J 0 bases short, with 16 bases between. The CDR3 is 16 amino acids. DNA of the CDR3: TGTGCCAGCACGTCAGCCCGACAGTCTAGCAATCAGCCCCAGCATTTT. It codes for CASTSARQSSNQPQHF.

This clonotype appeared a few times. This chain links TRBV24-1 with TRBJ2-3; D gene uncertain. The CDR3 is 14 residues long. The germline V gene has CDR1 KGHDR and CDR2 SFDVKD. The V gene lost 5 bases and the J gene lost 2 bases, with 10 bases spanning the gap. This CDR3 is CATSGASLTDTQYF. The DNA for the CDR3 is TGTGCCACCAGTGGGGCTTCCCTCACAGATACGCAGTATTTT.

This clonotype was found a few times. V gene TRBV2 combines with J gene TRBJ1-5, with D possibly matching TRBD1 (5 bases). The germline V gene has CDR1 SNHLY and CDR2 FYNNEI. CDR3 length: 15 residues. Trimming stripped 6 bases from V and 0 bases from J, with 12 bases between. In nucleotides, the CDR3 is TGTGCCAGCAGGGAGGGGTCGGATAGCAATCAGCCCCAGCATTTT. Its protein is CASREGSDSNQPQHF. The variable domain in full, completed from reference TRBV2 and TRBJ1-5, reads EPEVTQTPSHQVTQMGQEVILRCVPISNHLYFYWYRQILGQKVEFLVSFYNNEISEKSEIFDDQFSVERPDGSNFTLKIRSTKLEDSAMYFCASREGSDSNQPQHFGDGTRLSIL.

The rearrangement joins TRBV20-1 to TRBJ2-7; no clear D gene. Trimming left V 2 bases short and J 2 bases short, with 13 bases between. CDR1 is DFQATT, CDR2 SNEGSKA, per germline (reference sequence). There are 14 residues in the CDR3. The CDR3 sequence is CSARRADKTYEQYF. DNA for the CDR3: TGCAGTGCTAGAAGGGCAGACAAAACCTACGAGCAGTACTTC.

The rearrangement joins TRBV11-2 to TRBJ2-7; the D gene is possibly TRBD2 (5 bases). The V gene lost 10 bases and the J gene lost 2 bases, with 12 bases spanning the gap. From germline, CDR1 is SGHAT and CDR2 FQNNGV. This CDR3 comprises 12 residues. Here the CDR3 DNA reads TGTGCCACCGGGCGGGCCCCCTACGAGCAGTACTTC. This sequence encodes CATGRAPYEQYF.

V is TRBV4-3 and J is TRBJ2-5; D gene unclear. The end of the DNA is better explained by TRBJ2-7, so the J call may be wrong. CDR1 is LGHNA and CDR2 is YSLEER in the germline V gene. The CDR3 length is 13 residues. The DNA of the CDR3 is TGCGCCAGCAGCCCACGGTCCGGCTACGAGCAGTACTTC. Encoded protein: CASSPRSGYEQYF.

This clonotype was recorded many times. The chain joins TRBV12-3 or TRBV12-4 to TRBJ1-2; 9 bases fit TRBD1. The J segment lost 6 bases and the V segment lost 5 bases, leaving 10 bases of the junction unmatched. This CDR3 contains 15 residues. The CDR3 coding sequence is TGTGCCAGCAGTGACCACAGGGGGCCCAGCGATGGCTACACCTTC. The encoded protein is CASSDHRGPSDGYTF.